These 21 T cell receptor beta chains were sequenced from one sample in a study of T-cell memory formation after mild COVID-19. One entry per CDR3 protein results from TCRdb running MiXCR on the 5' RACE reads. The sample lists about 68,000 distinct CDR3 sequences, around 15% seen once, with roughly 30% in the top ten. Sequencing input: PBMCs or a T cell subset sorted from them (not recorded which). These TCRs come from an adult woman who had mild COVID-19 (a few samples of this study predate the infection). Cell type and time point are not known.

This rearrangement joins TRBV7-3 to TRBJ2-5; D is ambiguous. CDR3 length equals 14 residues. Per germline, CDR1 SGHTA and CDR2 FQGTGA. Trimming left V 4 bases short and J 2 bases short, with 11 bases between. In DNA form, the CDR3 reads TGTGCCAGCAGCTCTCCAGCCCCGCAAGAGACCCAGTACTTC. Protein: CASSSPAPQETQYF.

This clonotype was observed a handful of times. Here the CDR3 reads CASTSKGYEQYF. The CDR3 coding sequence is TGTGCCAGCACCTCTAAGGGATACGAGCAGTACTTC. The rearrangement joins TRBV12-3 or TRBV12-4 to TRBJ2-7; D not resolved. Trimming took off 7 bases at V and 4 bases at J, with 11 bases between the two ends. This CDR3 region has 12 residues.

The chain joins TRBV7-9 to TRBJ2-1; D ambiguous. Per germline, CDR1 SEHNR and CDR2 FQNEAQ (reference sequence). V shed 0 bases and J shed 9 bases, with 6 bases lying between them. This CDR3 spans 12 amino acids. The CDR3 spells CASSLASSEQFF. The CDR3 region has the DNA TGTGCCAGCAGCTTAGCTAGCTCTGAGCAGTTCTTC.

This clonotype appeared a few times. The chain joins TRBV15 to TRBJ2-3; D is possibly TRBD2 (5 bases). In germline, CDR1 is LNHNV, CDR2 YYDKDF (reference sequence). CDR3 size: 14 residues. The ends were cut back, 1 base at V and 6 bases at J, with 11 bases in the middle. The CDR3: CATSRVEGPDTQYF. For the CDR3, the DNA is TGTGCCACCAGCAGAGTAGAGGGCCCTGATACGCAGTATTTT.

This clonotype was seen at least ten times. The V gene is TRBV7-8, the J gene TRBJ2-7; D is unclear. Per germline, CDR1 SGHVS and CDR2 FQNEAQ. CDR3 length: 11 residues. V was trimmed by 5 bases and J by 2 bases, leaving 4 bases between them. This CDR3 is CASSHTYEQYF. The CDR3, as DNA: TGTGCCAGCAGCCACACCTACGAGCAGTACTTC.

This clonotype showed up just a few times. The CDR3 protein is CATSDESRDEQFF. CDR3 nucleotides: TGTGCCACCAGTGATGAGTCGCGGGATGAGCAGTTCTTC. J is TRBJ2-1 and V is TRBV24-1, with D perhaps matching TRBD2 (5 bases). CDR3 size: 13 residues. V lost 3 bases to trimming and J lost 8 bases, with 10 bases between them. From germline, CDR1 is KGHDR and CDR2 SFDVKD.

J is TRBJ2-1 and V is TRBV7-9, with TRBD2 as a possible D gene (5 bases). V lost 0 bases, J lost 6 bases, and 15 bases lay in between. Looked up from germline, CDR1 is SEHNR and CDR2 is FQNEAQ (reference sequence). This CDR3 contains 16 residues. The CDR3 DNA follows: TGTGCCAGCAGCTTAGCCGGCGCCGGGGTTGGCAATGAGCAGTTCTTC. Translating gives CASSLAGAGVGNEQFF.

The genes are TRBV24-1 and TRBJ1-5; D call uncertain. The germline V and J ends were trimmed by 1 base and 6 bases, with 12 bases remaining between them. This CDR3 has 15 amino acids. The germline CDR1 and CDR2 sequences are KGHDR and SFDVKD. The CDR3 nucleotides read TGTGCCACCAGTGATTTAGCAGAAGTCGGTCAGCCCCAGCATTTT. The encoded protein is CATSDLAEVGQPQHF.

This clonotype has a handful of counts. The chain carries TRBV4-3 and TRBJ2-1; 8 nucleotides line up with TRBD1. J lost 7 bases, V lost 3 bases, and 2 bases had no gene match. The CDR3 is made up of 13 amino acids. Germline V gene sequence: CDR1 LGHNA, CDR2 YSLEER. CDR3 sequence reads: CASSQRQGNEQFF. Here the CDR3 DNA reads TGCGCCAGCAGCCAGCGACAGGGGAATGAGCAGTTCTTC.

The chain joins TRBV2 to TRBJ1-2; D is perhaps TRBD1 (5 bases). Trimming cost V 5 bases and J 4 bases, with 20 bases left between them. Germline V lookup: CDR1 SNHLY, CDR2 FYNNEI. The CDR3 is made up of 16 amino acids. The CDR3 DNA sequence: TGTGCCAGCAGTCCTCTAGGAGGCGACAGCAGCTATGGCTACACCTTC. Translated: CASSPLGGDSSYGYTF. The complete variable domain, with remaining parts taken from reference TRBV2 and TRBJ1-2, reads EPEVTQTPSHQVTQMGQEVILRCVPISNHLYFYWYRQILGQKVEFLVSFYNNEISEKSEIFDDQFSVERPDGSNFTLKIRSTKLEDSAMYFCASSPLGGDSSYGYTFGSGTRLTVV.

This clonotype appeared a few times. J is TRBJ2-7 and V is TRBV7-9, with 10 bases identical to TRBD1. In germline, CDR1 is SEHNR, CDR2 FQNEAQ (reference sequence). The CDR3 sequence is 15 residues long. V gave up 1 base and J gave up 3 bases; unmatched junction bases: 3. CDR3 sequence (DNA): TGTGCCAGCAGCTTAGGACAGGGGGCACTCTACGAGCAGTACTTC. Amino acid sequence: CASSLGQGALYEQYF.

In its sample, this clonotype was seen a few times. The rearrangement joins TRBV5-1 to TRBJ2-7; no clear D gene. The CDR3 has 14 amino acids. CDR1 SGHRS and CDR2 YFSETQ come from the germline V gene. Trimming stripped 4 bases from V and 5 bases from J, with 16 bases between. The CDR3 loop reads CASSLRTIQDEQYF. DNA of the CDR3: TGCGCCAGCAGCCTTAGGACGATTCAGGACGAGCAGTACTTC.

This clonotype was seen a few times. The CDR3 spells CASSEYGTYQETQYF. The CDR3 DNA sequence: TGTGCCAGCAGCGAATACGGGACTTACCAAGAGACCCAGTACTTC. The V call is TRBV7-6, the J call TRBJ2-5; TRBD2 might be the D (6 bases). Germline lookup yields CDR1 SGHVS and CDR2 FNYEAQ. This CDR3 spans 15 amino acids. Trimming took off 5 bases at V and 0 bases at J, with 13 bases between the two ends.

The table lists this clonotype with many counts. The V gene is TRBV15, the J gene TRBJ2-2; D may be TRBD1 or TRBD2 (5 bases each). This CDR3 has 16 residues. Germline V lookup: CDR1 LNHNV, CDR2 YYDKDF (reference sequence). The V gene lost 1 base and the J gene lost 1 base, with 10 bases spanning the gap. This chain's CDR3 is CATSRVPRGNTGELFF. The CDR3 nucleotides read TGTGCCACCAGCAGAGTTCCGAGGGGGAACACCGGGGAGCTGTTTTTT.

The chain couples TRBV9 to TRBJ2-2; the match to TRBD2 covers 8 bases. The CDR3 loop spans 17 amino acids. Germline trimming cut 0 bases from V and 1 base from J; bases unmatched to any gene: 5. From germline, CDR1 is SGDLS and CDR2 YYNGEE. The CDR3, as DNA: TGTGCCAGCAGCGTAGCAGAGCTAGCGGGGAACACCGGGGAGCTGTTTTTT. The encoded protein is CASSVAELAGNTGELFF.

This clonotype was counted between two and nine times. V is TRBV27 and J is TRBJ2-1; a possible D gene is TRBD1 (6 bases). The CDR3 loop spans 14 amino acids. CDR1 is MNHEY and CDR2 is SMNVEV in the germline V gene (reference sequence). V shed 5 bases and J shed 3 bases, with 11 bases lying between them. CDR3 DNA sequence: TGTGCCAGCAGTACCCCGACAGGCTACAATGAGCAGTTCTTC. Encoded protein: CASSTPTGYNEQFF.

The chain has TRBV9 and TRBJ2-1, with D possibly being TRBD2 (5 bases). Germline values: CDR1 SGDLS, CDR2 YYNGEE. Trimming took off 3 bases at V and 5 bases at J, with 18 bases between the two ends. CDR3 length: 16 amino acids. This CDR3 reads CASSGLGSGRNNEQFF. For the CDR3, the DNA is TGTGCCAGCAGCGGACTTGGGAGCGGCCGAAACAATGAGCAGTTCTTC.

This clonotype was counted a few times. The chain combines TRBV13 with TRBJ1-4; D is undetermined. CDR3 size: 17 residues. Trimming removed 4 bases at V and 0 bases at J, with 15 bases between. CDR1 is PRHDT, CDR2 FYEKMQ, per germline (reference sequence). In DNA form, the CDR3 reads TGTGCCAGCAGCTATGGACCTACAACCACAACTAATGAAAAACTGTTTTTT. This gives the protein CASSYGPTTTTNEKLFF.

This clonotype was seen more than once but under ten times. The CDR3 protein is CASSDLAGGSYEQYF. In nucleotides, the CDR3 is TGTGCCAGCAGTGACCTAGCGGGAGGGTCCTACGAGCAGTACTTC. The rearrangement links TRBV6-1 to TRBJ2-7, with 12 bases that match TRBD2. V shed 3 bases and J 1 base; nucleotides not matched to a gene: 1. The CDR3 totals 15 residues. The V gene's germline CDR1 is MNHNS and CDR2 SASEGT.

This chain joins TRBV29-1 and TRBJ2-1, with a weak D call TRBD2 (7 bases). Germline CDR1 and CDR2: SQVTM and ANQGSEA. The CDR3 has 14 residues. Between the trimmed V and J ends, which lost 3 bases and 8 bases, there was a span of 17 bases. CDR3 in amino acids: CSVDVGRGIYEQFF. In nucleotides, the CDR3 is TGCAGCGTTGACGTGGGGAGGGGGATTTATGAGCAGTTCTTC.

This chain uses TRBV29-1 with TRBJ2-1; maybe TRBD2 (6 bases). The V end lost 5 bases, the J end lost 0 bases, and 11 bases lay between the germline ends. CDR1 SQVTM and CDR2 ANQGSEA come from the germline V gene. The CDR3 consists of 14 residues. CDR3 in amino acids: CSVPGLVSYNEQFF. CDR3 DNA: TGCAGCGTTCCGGGACTGGTCTCCTACAATGAGCAGTTCTTC.